Listed below are T cell receptor beta chains from one sample, sequenced in a study of T-cell reconstitution after alpha-beta-depleted transplantation in children. In TCRdb, the PCR reads were re-called with MiXCR into one record per CDR3 protein. This sample has about 600,000 distinct CDR3 sequences, with over 10% found just once. This material consisted of PBMCs, mostly from graft donor cells, taken 360 days after TCRalphabeta/CD19-depleted stem cell transplant. These receptors were taken from a male patient younger than 18 who had a stem cell transplant for acute myeloid leukemia, so the T cells may come from the graft donor. CDR3s include the opening cysteine and the closing phenylalanine or tryptophan. D genes are given only for firm matches. The listing skips clone size in some rows; elsewhere it reads once, few, many or a size class.

TRBV7-3	TRBJ2-1	TRBD1	few	TGTGCCAGCAGCGACGACAGGGGTCGATACAATGAGCAGTTCTTC	CASSDDRGRYNEQFF
TRBV4-3	TRBJ1-1	.	.	TGCGCCAGCAGCCAAGATTCGACCAGGATCATTGCTTTCTTT	CASSQDSTRIIAFF
TRBV10-3	TRBJ1-5	.	few	TGTGCCACGGTGAACTATAGCAATCAGCCCCAGCATTTT	CATVNYSNQPQHF
TRBV2	TRBJ2-5	TRBD2	.	TGTGCCAGCAGTGAAGGAGGGACTAGCGGGATTCGAGAGACCCAGTACTTC	CASSEGGTSGIRETQYF
TRBV18	TRBJ2-1	TRBD2	few	TGTGCCAGCTCACCGTCCCTAGCGGAATACAATGAGCAGTTCTTC	CASSPSLAEYNEQFF
TRBV5-1	TRBJ2-1	.	many	TGCGCCAGCCGGGGATACAATATCCAATACAATGAGCAGTTCTTC	CASRGYNIQYNEQFF
TRBV9	TRBJ1-1	.	.	TGTGCCAGCAGCGTAGACAGGAGGGGGGTCGTAGCTTTCTTT	CASSVDRRGVVAFF
TRBV5-1	TRBJ2-1	.	few	TGCGCCAGCAGCCCTTGGGGGAGGGGGGCCCTCTACAATGAGCAGTTCTTC	CASSPWGRGALYNEQFF
TRBV27	TRBJ2-3	.	many	TGTGCCAGCAGGGTGGACTACCGCACAGATACGCAGTATTTT	CASRVDYRTDTQYF
TRBV18	TRBJ2-7	.	.	TGTGCCAGCTCTCCGACAGTCTTCTACGAGCAGTACTTC	CASSPTVFYEQYF
TRBV29-1	TRBJ2-5	.	.	TGCAGCTCTCTAGAAGTGGAGACCCAGTACTTC	CSSLEVETQYF
TRBV20-1	TRBJ2-1	.	.	TGCAGTGCTAGAGACGGGACCCACAATGAGCAGTTCTTC	CSARDGTHNEQFF
TRBV4-2	TRBJ2-5	.	few	TGTGCCAGCAGCCAAGTCAGGGCGCAGACCCAGTACTTC	CASSQVRAQTQYF
TRBV10-3	TRBJ1-6	.	few	TGTGCCACCGGGGGGCCAGGGGCGGATAATTCACCCCTCCACTTT	CATGGPGADNSPLHF
TRBV5-1	TRBJ2-7	TRBD2	few	TGCGCCAGCAGCCGTTCGATGACTAGCGGGAACTCCTACGAGCAGTACTTC	CASSRSMTSGNSYEQYF
TRBV21-1	TRBJ2-3	.	few	TGTGCCAGCAGCAACTACACCTGGGGAGAGGCGGGAGGGCTGCCGGATACGCAGTATTTT	CASSNYTWGEAGGLPDTQYF